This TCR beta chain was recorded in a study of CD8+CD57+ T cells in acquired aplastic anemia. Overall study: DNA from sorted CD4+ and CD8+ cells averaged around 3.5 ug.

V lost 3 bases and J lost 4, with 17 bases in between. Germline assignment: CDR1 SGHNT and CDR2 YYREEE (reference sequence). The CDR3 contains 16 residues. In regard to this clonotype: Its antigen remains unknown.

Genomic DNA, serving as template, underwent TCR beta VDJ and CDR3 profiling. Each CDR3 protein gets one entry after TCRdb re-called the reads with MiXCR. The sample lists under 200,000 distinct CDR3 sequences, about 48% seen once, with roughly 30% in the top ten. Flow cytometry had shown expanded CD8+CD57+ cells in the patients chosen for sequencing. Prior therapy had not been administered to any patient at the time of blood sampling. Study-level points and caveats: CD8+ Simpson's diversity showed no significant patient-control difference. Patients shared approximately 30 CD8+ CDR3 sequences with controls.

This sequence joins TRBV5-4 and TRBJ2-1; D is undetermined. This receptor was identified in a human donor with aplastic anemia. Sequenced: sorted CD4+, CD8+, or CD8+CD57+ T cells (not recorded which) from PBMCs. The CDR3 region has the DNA TGTGCCAGCAGCTCGAACGTAGCCCCTAAGTACAATGAGCAGTTCTTC. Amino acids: CASSSNVAPKYNEQFF.